This T cell receptor (beta chain) originates from a study of blood T cell repertoires in COVID-19. Study-wide background: Samples taken during acute and convalescent COVID-19 were collected in the United States, Italy and Spain. Sample material is recorded as cDNA or gDNA derived from T cells, B-cell-depleted T cells, or PBMCs.

Original handling: Amplified reference gene primers provided the basis for estimating nucleated cell counts. Some clones are missing from TCRdb's copy, which holds only in-frame ones; the method was immunoSEQ multiplex PCR. That table gives V, J and clone size, and the DNA gave D and trimming. Found here are over 95,000 clones, 60% to 85% of them singletons; the top ten hold 15% to 20%. From germline, CDR1 is SGDLS and CDR2 YYNGEE. Deletions cut 0 bases from V and 4 bases from J, with 8 bases between. CDR3 length equals 14 residues. The chain combines TRBV9 with TRBJ2-1; no clear D gene. Sequenced: peripheral blood. This clonotype was sampled from an elderly woman with active or convalescent COVID-19. CDR3 bases: TGTGCCAGCAGCGTAGGACTGGATTACAATGAGCAGTTCTTC. This encodes CASSVGLDYNEQFF.